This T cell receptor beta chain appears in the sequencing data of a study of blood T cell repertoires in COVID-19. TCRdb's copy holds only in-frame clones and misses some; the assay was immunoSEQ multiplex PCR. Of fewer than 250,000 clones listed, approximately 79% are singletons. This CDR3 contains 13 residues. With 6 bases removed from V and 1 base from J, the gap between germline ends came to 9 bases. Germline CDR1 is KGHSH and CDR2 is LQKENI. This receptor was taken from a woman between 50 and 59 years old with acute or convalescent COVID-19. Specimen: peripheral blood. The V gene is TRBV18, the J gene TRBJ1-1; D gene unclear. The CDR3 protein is CASSAGGNTEAFF. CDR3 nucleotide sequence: TGTGCCAGCTCCGCTGGCGGGAACACTGAAGCTTTCTTT.